Reported below is one T cell receptor beta chain. These data originate in a study of blood T cell repertoires in COVID-19. Study-wide context: Collection of acute and convalescent COVID-19 samples took place in the United States, Italy and Spain. The cDNA or gDNA used as material had been derived from T cells, B-cell-depleted T cells, or PBMCs.

Germline values: CDR1 SGHAT, CDR2 FQNNGV. CDR3 length: 14 residues. Trimming cost V 5 bases and J 12 bases, with 19 bases left between them. Original methodology: The assay estimated nucleated cells by amplifying reference gene primers. The repertoire was sequenced with immunoSEQ multiplex PCR; TCRdb's copy has only in-frame clones and lacks some. Clone size and the V and J calls come from that table; the DNA yielded D and trimming. The sample lists approximately 250,000 clones; 65% to 90% were seen once. The cohort comprised adults aged about 18 to 90 years residing in under 30 US areas. The clonotype was recovered from a woman between 50 and 59 years old with acute COVID-19. The J gene is TRBJ1-4, the V gene TRBV11-2; TRBD1 is a possible D gene (6 bases). The specimen was PBMCs or T cells enriched from blood (not recorded which). This chain's CDR3 is CASSIGYIDRQLFF. The CDR3 DNA follows: TGTGCCAGCAGCATCGGTTATATCGACAGGCAACTGTTTTTT.